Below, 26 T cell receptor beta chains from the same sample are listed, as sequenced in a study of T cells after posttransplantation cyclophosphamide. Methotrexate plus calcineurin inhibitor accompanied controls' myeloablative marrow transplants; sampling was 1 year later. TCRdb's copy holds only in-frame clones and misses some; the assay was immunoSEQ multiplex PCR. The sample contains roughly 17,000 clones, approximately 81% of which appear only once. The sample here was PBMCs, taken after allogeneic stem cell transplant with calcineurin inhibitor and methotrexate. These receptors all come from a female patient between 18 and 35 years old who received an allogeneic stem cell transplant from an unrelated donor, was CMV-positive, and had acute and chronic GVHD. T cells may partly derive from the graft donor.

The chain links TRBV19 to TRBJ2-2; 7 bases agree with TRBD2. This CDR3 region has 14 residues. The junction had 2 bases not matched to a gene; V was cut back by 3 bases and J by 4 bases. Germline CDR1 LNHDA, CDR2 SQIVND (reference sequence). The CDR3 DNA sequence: TGTGCCAGTAGTATGGGGAGGGCCACCGGGGAGCTGTTTTTT. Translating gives CASSMGRATGELFF.

The CDR3: CASSATSGTTEQFF. DNA of the CDR3: TGTGCCAGCAGTGCGACTAGCGGGACCACTGAGCAGTTCTTC. The chain links TRBV2 to TRBJ2-1; TRBD2 matches 11 bases. CDR1 is SNHLY and CDR2 is FYNNEI in the germline V gene. This CDR3 has 14 residues. V lost 4 bases and J lost 9; bases outside the gene matches: 5.

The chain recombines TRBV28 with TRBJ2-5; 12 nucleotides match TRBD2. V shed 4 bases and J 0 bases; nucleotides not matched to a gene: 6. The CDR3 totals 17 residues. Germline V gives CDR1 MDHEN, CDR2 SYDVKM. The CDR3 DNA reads TGTGCCAGCAGTTGGGCTAGCGGGAGGGGCTACCAAGAGACCCAGTACTTC. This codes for CASSWASGRGYQETQYF. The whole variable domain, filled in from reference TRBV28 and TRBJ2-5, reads DVKVTQSSRYLVKRTGEKVFLECVQDMDHENMFWYRQDPGLGLRLIYFSYDVKMKEKGDIPEGYSVSREKKERFSLILESASTNQTSMYLCASSWASGRGYQETQYFGPGTRLLVL.

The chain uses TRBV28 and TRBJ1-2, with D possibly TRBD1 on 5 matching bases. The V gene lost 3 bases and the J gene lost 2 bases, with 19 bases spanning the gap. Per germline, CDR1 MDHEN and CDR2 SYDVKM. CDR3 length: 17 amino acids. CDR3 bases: TGTGCCAGCAGTTTGACCCTCCGGGGGGTCCGGAACTATGGCTACACCTTC. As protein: CASSLTLRGVRNYGYTF.

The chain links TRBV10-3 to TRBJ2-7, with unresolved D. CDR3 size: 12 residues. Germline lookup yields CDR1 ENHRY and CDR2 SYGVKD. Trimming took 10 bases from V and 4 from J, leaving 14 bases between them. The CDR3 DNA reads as TGTGCCACCTCTACTAACGTATACGAGCAGTACTTC. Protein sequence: CATSTNVYEQYF.

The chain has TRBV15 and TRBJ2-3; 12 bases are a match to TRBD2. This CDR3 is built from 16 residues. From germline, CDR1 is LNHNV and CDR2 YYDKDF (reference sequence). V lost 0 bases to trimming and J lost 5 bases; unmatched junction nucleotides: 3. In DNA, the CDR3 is TGTGCCACCAGCAGAGATTTGGGACTAGCGGGAGATACGCAGTATTTT. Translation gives CATSRDLGLAGDTQYF.

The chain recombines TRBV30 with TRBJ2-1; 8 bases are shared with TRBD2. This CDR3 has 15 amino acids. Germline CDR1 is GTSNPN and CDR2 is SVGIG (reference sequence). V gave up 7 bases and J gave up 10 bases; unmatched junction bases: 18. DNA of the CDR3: TGTGCCTTTACCGCGGCTGGCGGGAGGTTGGAGGAGCAGTTCTTC. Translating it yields CAFTAAGGRLEEQFF.

CDR3: CASSFAIAGGTRLNNEQFF. In DNA, the CDR3 is TGCGCCAGCAGCTTCGCGATAGCGGGAGGAACTAGGCTTAACAATGAGCAGTTCTTC. The rearrangement links TRBV5-1 to TRBJ2-1; TRBD2 agrees at 10 bases. Germline lookup yields CDR1 SGHRS and CDR2 YFSETQ. The CDR3 contains 19 residues. With 2 bases clipped from V and 5 bases from J, the junction kept 16 bases outside the gene matches.

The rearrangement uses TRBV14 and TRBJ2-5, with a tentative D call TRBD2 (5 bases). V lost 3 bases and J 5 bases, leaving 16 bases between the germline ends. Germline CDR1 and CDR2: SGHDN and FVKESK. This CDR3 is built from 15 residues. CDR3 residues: CASSHLGSSRETQYF. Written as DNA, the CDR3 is TGTGCCAGCAGCCATTTGGGGAGTTCCCGGGAGACCCAGTACTTC.

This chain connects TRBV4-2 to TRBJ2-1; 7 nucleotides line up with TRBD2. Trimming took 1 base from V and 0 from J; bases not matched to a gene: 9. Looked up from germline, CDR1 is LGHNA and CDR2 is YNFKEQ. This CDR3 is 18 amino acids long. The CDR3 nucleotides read TGTGCCAGCAGCCAAGTTCCCCTAGCGGAGAGCTCCTACAATGAGCAGTTCTTC. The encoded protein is CASSQVPLAESSYNEQFF.

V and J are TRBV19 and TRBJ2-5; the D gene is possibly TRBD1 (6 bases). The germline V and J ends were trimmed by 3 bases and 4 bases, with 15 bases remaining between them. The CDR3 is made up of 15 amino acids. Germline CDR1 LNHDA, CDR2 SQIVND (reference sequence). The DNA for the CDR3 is TGTGCCAGTAGTATCACCACTACAGGGATAGAGACCCAGTACTTC. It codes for CASSITTTGIETQYF.

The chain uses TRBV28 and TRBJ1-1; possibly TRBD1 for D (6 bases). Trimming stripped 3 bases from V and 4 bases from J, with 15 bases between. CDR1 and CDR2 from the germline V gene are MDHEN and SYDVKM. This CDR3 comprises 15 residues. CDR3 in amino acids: CASSFSRTGSTEAFF. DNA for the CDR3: TGTGCCAGCAGTTTTTCCCGAACAGGGAGCACTGAAGCTTTCTTT.

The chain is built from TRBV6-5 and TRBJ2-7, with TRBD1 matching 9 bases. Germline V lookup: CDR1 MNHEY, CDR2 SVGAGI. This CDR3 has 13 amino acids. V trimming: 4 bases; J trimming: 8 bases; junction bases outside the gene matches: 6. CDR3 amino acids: CASSWDRVSKQYF. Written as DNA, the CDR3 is TGTGCCAGCAGTTGGGACAGGGTTAGCAAGCAGTACTTC.

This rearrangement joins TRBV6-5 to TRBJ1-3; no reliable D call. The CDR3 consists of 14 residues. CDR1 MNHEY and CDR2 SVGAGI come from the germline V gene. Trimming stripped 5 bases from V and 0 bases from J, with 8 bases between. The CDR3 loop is CASSDGISGNTIYF. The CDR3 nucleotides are TGTGCCAGCAGTGACGGGATCTCTGGAAACACCATATATTTT.

CDR3 nucleotide sequence: TGTGCCAGCAGAAGGACTAGCGGGAGGATCTACAATGAGCAGTTCTTC. It specifies CASRRTSGRIYNEQFF. V gene TRBV27 combines with J gene TRBJ2-1, with TRBD2 matching 14 bases. Trimming removed 6 bases from V and 3 bases from J; junction bases left unmatched: 4. Germline V lookup: CDR1 MNHEY, CDR2 SMNVEV (reference sequence). The CDR3 is made up of 16 amino acids.

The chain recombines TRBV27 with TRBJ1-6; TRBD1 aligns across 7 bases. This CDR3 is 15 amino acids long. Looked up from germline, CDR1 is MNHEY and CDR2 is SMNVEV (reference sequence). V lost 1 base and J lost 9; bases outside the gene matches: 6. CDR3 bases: TGTGCCAGCAGTTTATTCCCAGGGGGGAGTTCACCCCTCCACTTT. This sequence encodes CASSLFPGGSSPLHF.

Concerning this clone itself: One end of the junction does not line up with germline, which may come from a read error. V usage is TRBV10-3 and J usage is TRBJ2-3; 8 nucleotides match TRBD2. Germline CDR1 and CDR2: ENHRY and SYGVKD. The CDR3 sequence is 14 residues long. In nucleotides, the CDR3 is TGTGCCATCAGTGAGAGCGGGAGCATAGATACGCAGTATTTT. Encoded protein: CAISESGSIDTQYF.

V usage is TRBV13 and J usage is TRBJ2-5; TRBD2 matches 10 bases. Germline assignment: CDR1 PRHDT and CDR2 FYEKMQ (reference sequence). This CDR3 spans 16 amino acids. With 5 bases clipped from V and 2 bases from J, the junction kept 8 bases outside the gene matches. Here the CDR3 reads CASSPSYSGRQETQYF. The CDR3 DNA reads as TGTGCCAGCAGCCCCTCTTATAGCGGGAGGCAAGAGACCCAGTACTTC. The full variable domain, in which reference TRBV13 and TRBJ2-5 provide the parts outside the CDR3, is AAGVIQSPRHLIKEKRETATLKCYPIPRHDTVYWYQQGPGQDPQFLISFYEKMQSDKGSIPDRFSAQQFSDYHSELNMSSLELGDSALYFCASSPSYSGRQETQYFGPGTRLLVL.

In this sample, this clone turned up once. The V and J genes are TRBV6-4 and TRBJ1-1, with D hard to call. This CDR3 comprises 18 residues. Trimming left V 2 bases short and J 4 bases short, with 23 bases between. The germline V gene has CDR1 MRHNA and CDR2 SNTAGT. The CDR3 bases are TGTGCCAGCAGTGACCCCAGACGCACTACGGGAGGGATCACTGAAGCTTTCTTT. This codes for CASSDPRRTTGGITEAFF.

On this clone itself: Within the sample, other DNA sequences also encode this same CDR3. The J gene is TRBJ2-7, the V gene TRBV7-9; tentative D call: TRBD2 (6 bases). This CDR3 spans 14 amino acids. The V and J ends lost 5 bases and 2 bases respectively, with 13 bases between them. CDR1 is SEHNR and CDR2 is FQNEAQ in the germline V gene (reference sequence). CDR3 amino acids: CASSPGDRPYEQYF. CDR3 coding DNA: TGTGCCAGCAGCCCGGGGGACCGGCCCTACGAGCAGTACTTC.

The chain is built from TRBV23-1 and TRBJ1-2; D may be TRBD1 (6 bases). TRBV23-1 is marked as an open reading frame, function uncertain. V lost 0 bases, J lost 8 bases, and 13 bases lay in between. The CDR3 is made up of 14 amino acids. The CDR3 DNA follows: TGCGCCAGCAGTCAATCGATCAGGGGATACGGCTACACCTTC. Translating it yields CASSQSIRGYGYTF.

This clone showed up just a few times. In DNA, the CDR3 is TGTGCCAGCAGTAAAGGACAGAAAAACATTCAGTACTTC. Translated, it gives CASSKGQKNIQYF. The J gene is TRBJ2-4, the V gene TRBV2; D is perhaps TRBD1 (6 bases). Germline CDR1 reads SNHLY; CDR2 reads FYNNEI. V gave up 5 bases and J gave up 4 bases, with 9 bases separating them. The length of the CDR3 is 13 residues. The full variable domain, completed using reference TRBV2 and TRBJ2-4, is EPEVTQTPSHQVTQMGQEVILRCVPISNHLYFYWYRQILGQKVEFLVSFYNNEISEKSEIFDDQFSVERPDGSNFTLKIRSTKLEDSAMYFCASSKGQKNIQYFGAGTRLSVL.

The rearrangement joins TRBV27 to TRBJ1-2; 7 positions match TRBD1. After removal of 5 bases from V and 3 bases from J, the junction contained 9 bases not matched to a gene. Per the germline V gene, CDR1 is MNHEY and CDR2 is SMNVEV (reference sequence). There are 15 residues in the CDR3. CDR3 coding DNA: TGTGCCAGCAGTCTCCGCGTGGGACAGTACTATGGCTACACCTTC. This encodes CASSLRVGQYYGYTF.

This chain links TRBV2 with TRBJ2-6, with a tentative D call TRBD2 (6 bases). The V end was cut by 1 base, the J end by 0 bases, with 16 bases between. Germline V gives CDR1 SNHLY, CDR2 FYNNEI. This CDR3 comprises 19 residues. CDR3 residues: CASSEVFWQGGSGANVLTF. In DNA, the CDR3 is TGTGCCAGCAGTGAAGTGTTTTGGCAGGGAGGCTCTGGGGCCAACGTCCTGACTTTC.

Here the CDR3 reads CAWSPGTGVEKLFF. In nucleotides, the CDR3 is TGTGCCTGGAGTCCCGGGACAGGGGTTGAAAAACTGTTTTTT. The chain couples TRBV30 to TRBJ1-4, with 10 bases aligning to TRBD1. Trimming at V came to 2 bases and at J to 7 bases, leaving 4 bases not matched to a gene. Germline lookup yields CDR1 GTSNPN and CDR2 SVGIG (reference sequence). The CDR3 consists of 14 residues.

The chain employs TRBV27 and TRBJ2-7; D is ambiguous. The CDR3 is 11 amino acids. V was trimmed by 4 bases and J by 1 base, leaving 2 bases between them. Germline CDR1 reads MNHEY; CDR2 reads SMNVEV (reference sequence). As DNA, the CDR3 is TGTGCCAGCAGTTCATCCTACGAGCAGTACTTC. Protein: CASSSSYEQYF.